The 28 T cell receptor beta chains below come from one sample, sequenced in a study of cytotoxic CD8 clonotypes in ibrutinib-treated CLL. Sequencing was performed with immunoSEQ multiplex PCR; in TCRdb, only in-frame clones are kept and a portion is missing. The data show around 140,000 clones, with about 76% seen just once and just over 5% held by the top ten. Sequencing was performed on PBMCs, taken after 24 months of ibrutinib treatment. The receptors were gathered from a human donor with chronic lymphocytic leukemia.

The CDR3 is CASSPGQGGLNEQFF. CDR3 in DNA: TGTGCCAGCTCACCGGGACAGGGGGGGCTCAATGAGCAGTTCTTC. The chain links TRBV18 to TRBJ2-1; TRBD1 matches 11 bases. CDR1 and CDR2 (germline): KGHSH, LQKENI. The CDR3 contains 15 residues. Trimming cost V 3 bases and J 6 bases; bases outside gene matches: 4.

There are many counts of this clone. J is TRBJ1-1 and V is TRBV28; a weak D match, TRBD1 (6 bases). Germline CDR1 reads MDHEN; CDR2 reads SYDVKM. The CDR3 loop spans 14 amino acids. Trimming left V 7 bases short and J 6 bases short, with 18 bases between. CDR3 sequence reads: CASTLGGPFSEAFF. The DNA of the CDR3 is TGTGCCAGCACCCTCGGGGGGCCGTTTTCTGAAGCTTTCTTT.

The chain recombines TRBV7-2 with TRBJ2-4, with D possibly matching TRBD1 (6 bases). The V gene lost 2 bases and the J gene lost 0 bases, with 11 bases spanning the gap. There are 16 residues in the CDR3. Per germline, CDR1 SGHTA and CDR2 FQGNSA. CDR3 coding DNA: TGTGCCAGCAGCTTAATGGGGGCTTCAGCCAAAAACATTCAGTACTTC. It yields the protein CASSLMGASAKNIQYF.

The CDR3 DNA reads TGCGCCAGCAGTCAAGGGTCCGGACGGGACACCGGGACTAGCGGTTACGAGCAGTACTTC. Encoded protein: CASSQGSGRDTGTSGYEQYF. The chain is built from TRBV23-1 and TRBJ2-7; 11 nucleotides align to TRBD2. TRBV23-1 is reported as an ORF; its role is uncertain. V dropped 2 bases and J dropped 4; count of bases not matched to a gene: 19. The length of the CDR3 is 20 residues.

The chain recombines TRBV5-1 with TRBJ2-6; TRBD2 agrees at 8 bases. The CDR3 runs to 17 residues. The ends lost 7 bases at V and 2 bases at J; junction bases unmatched: 11. Per the germline V gene, CDR1 is SGHRS and CDR2 is YFSETQ. The CDR3 sequence is CASRPAYGGAGANVLTF. The CDR3 DNA follows: TGCGCCAGCCGGCCGGCTTACGGGGGGGCTGGGGCCAACGTCCTGACTTTC.

The J gene is TRBJ1-1, the V gene TRBV28, with a possible D match to TRBD1 (5 bases). V was trimmed by 6 bases and J by 7 bases, leaving 18 bases between them. Germline values: CDR1 MDHEN, CDR2 SYDVKM. There are 14 residues in the CDR3. CDR3 DNA sequence: TGTGCCAGCAGATCAGGGTCCTCTTCCTTTGAAGCTTTCTTT. Translation gives CASRSGSSSFEAFF. Full variable domain (rest looked up from reference TRBV28 and TRBJ1-1): DVKVTQSSRYLVKRTGEKVFLECVQDMDHENMFWYRQDPGLGLRLIYFSYDVKMKEKGDIPEGYSVSREKKERFSLILESASTNQTSMYLCASRSGSSSFEAFFGQGTRLTVV.

This clone is medium-sized by share. The chain couples TRBV5-6 to TRBJ1-2; D is uncertain. The length of the CDR3 is 14 residues. Trimming left V 6 bases short and J 0 bases short, with 12 bases between. Germline V gives CDR1 SGHDT, CDR2 YYEEEE. The CDR3, as DNA: TGTGCCAGCACCCCGGGCAGAGCTAACTATGGCTACACCTTC. This gives the protein CASTPGRANYGYTF. Variable domain in full (rest from reference TRBV5-6 and TRBJ1-2): DAGVTQSPTHLIKTRGQQVTLRCSPKSGHDTVSWYQQALGQGPQFIFQYYEEEERQRGNFPDRFSGHQFPNYSSELNVNALLLGDSALYLCASTPGRANYGYTFGSGTRLTVV.

The chain is built from TRBV27 and TRBJ2-3, with TRBD1 identical over 9 bases. The V gene's germline CDR1 is MNHEY and CDR2 SMNVEV (reference sequence). After removal of 6 bases from V and 3 bases from J, the junction contained 7 bases not matched to a gene. The CDR3 contains 15 residues. The CDR3 reads CASRGWGQGTDTQYF. CDR3 sequence (DNA): TGTGCCAGCAGGGGATGGGGACAGGGTACAGATACGCAGTATTTT.

The gene calls are TRBV4-3 and TRBJ1-2, with no clear D. CDR3 size: 14 residues. The germline V and J ends were trimmed by 5 bases and 5 bases, with 15 bases remaining between them. Germline CDR1 LGHNA, CDR2 YSLEER. The CDR3 bases are TGCGCCAGCAGCGAAGTGGGTAGGGCATATGGCTACACCTTC. The encoded protein is CASSEVGRAYGYTF.

This clone was seen ten or more times. Other DNA sequences within the sample encode an identical CDR3. The chain links TRBV5-1 to TRBJ2-7; 7 bases fit TRBD1. Germline V gene data show CDR1 as SGHRS and CDR2 as YFSETQ. The length of the CDR3 is 14 residues. V lost 4 bases and J lost 2; bases outside the gene matches: 6. This CDR3 is CASSPDRVPYEQYF. The CDR3 nucleotides read TGCGCCAGCAGCCCAGACAGGGTCCCCTACGAGCAGTACTTC.

The rearrangement uses TRBV28 and TRBJ2-7; possible D gene TRBD2, 5 bases. V was clipped by 1 base and J by 9 bases, with 16 bases between them. This CDR3 comprises 14 residues. Germline V gives CDR1 MDHEN, CDR2 SYDVKM. This CDR3 reads CASSLSGLPAGQYF. The CDR3 region has the DNA TGTGCCAGCAGTTTATCGGGCCTCCCGGCGGGGCAGTACTTC.

This clone was recorded only once. The gene calls are TRBV6-5 and TRBJ2-1, with a weak D call TRBD2 (5 bases). The V end lost 5 bases, the J end lost 10 bases, and 9 bases lay between the germline ends. The CDR3 loop spans 11 amino acids. Germline V gene lookup returns CDR1 MNHEY and CDR2 SVGAGI. The CDR3 DNA is TGTGCCAGCAGTCGAGGGTACGAGCAGTTCTTC. The encoded protein is CASSRGYEQFF.

This CDR3 is CASRMGRGPIYEQYF. The CDR3 DNA sequence: TGTGCCAGCCGGATGGGGCGGGGGCCCATCTACGAGCAGTACTTC. The V gene is TRBV7-2, the J gene TRBJ2-7, with D possibly TRBD2 on 7 matching bases. The V end was cut by 8 bases, the J end by 3 bases, with 20 bases between. Germline assignment: CDR1 SGHTA and CDR2 FQGNSA. The CDR3 runs to 15 residues.

Here the CDR3 reads CASSHPLDELGQASYEQYF. CDR3 DNA sequence: TGCGCCAGCAGCCACCCACTGGACGAATTGGGACAGGCGTCCTACGAGCAGTACTTC. The rearrangement uses TRBV4-1 and TRBJ2-7; 8 positions match TRBD1. V dropped 3 bases and J dropped 1; count of bases not matched to a gene: 17. CDR3 length equals 19 residues. The germline V gene encodes CDR1 MGHRA and CDR2 YSYEKL.

V usage is TRBV9 and J usage is TRBJ1-2; D unclear. This CDR3 comprises 13 residues. The V gene lost 8 bases and the J gene lost 4 bases, with 15 bases spanning the gap. From germline, CDR1 is SGDLS and CDR2 YYNGEE. DNA of the CDR3: TGTGCCAGTAGGGCAGCCACCGCCTATGGCTACACCTTC. This translates into CASRAATAYGYTF.

This chain connects TRBV20-1 to TRBJ2-1; D is uncertain. Germline V gives CDR1 DFQATT, CDR2 SNEGSKA (reference sequence). V was pared by 0 bases and J by 16 bases, with 10 bases between. The CDR3 is made up of 10 amino acids. The CDR3 DNA follows: TGCAGTGCTAGAGATCGGCTAGAATTCTTC. Amino acids: CSARDRLEFF.

The gene calls are TRBV11-1 and TRBJ1-1; unclear D gene. V shed 6 bases and J shed 4 bases, with 12 bases lying between them. Germline V gene sequence: CDR1 SGHAT, CDR2 FQDESV (reference sequence). CDR3 length equals 13 residues. CDR3 sequence reads: CASRPAWVTEAFF. The DNA for the CDR3 is TGTGCCAGCAGGCCTGCCTGGGTCACTGAAGCTTTCTTT.

The chain uses TRBV27 and TRBJ2-1; D tentatively reads TRBD1 or TRBD2 (7 bases each). Trimming left V 1 base short and J 1 base short, with 26 bases between. The CDR3 runs to 21 residues. From germline, CDR1 is MNHEY and CDR2 SMNVEV (reference sequence). In DNA, the CDR3 is TGTGCCAGCAGTTTATGGGGGAGGGGACAGAGCACGGGTTGGTCCTACAATGAGCAGTTCTTC. Protein sequence: CASSLWGRGQSTGWSYNEQFF.

This clone showed up just a few times. The V call is TRBV11-3, the J call TRBJ2-2; D could derive from TRBD1 or TRBD2 (5 bases each). Germline CDR1 and CDR2: SGHNT and YENEEA. The CDR3 sequence is 17 residues long. V shed 1 base and J shed 3 bases, with 15 bases lying between them. The CDR3 DNA follows: TGTGCCAGCAGCTTAGGGTGGGGCCAGGGAGACACCGGGGAGCTGTTTTTT. Translating gives CASSLGWGQGDTGELFF.

The chain employs TRBV7-2 and TRBJ2-7; D may match TRBD1 or TRBD2 (6 bases each). This CDR3 has 14 residues. The V and J ends lost 4 bases and 2 bases respectively, with 12 bases between them. CDR1 and CDR2 (germline): SGHTA, FQGNSA. The CDR3 sequence is CASSSEGGPYEQYF. The CDR3 DNA is TGTGCCAGCAGCTCCGAGGGGGGACCCTACGAGCAGTACTTC.

The V call is TRBV19, the J call TRBJ1-1, with TRBD1 as a possible D gene (6 bases). V lost 0 bases and J lost 1, with 18 bases in between. CDR1 and CDR2 from the germline V gene are LNHDA and SQIVND (reference sequence). CDR3 length equals 18 residues. The CDR3 bases are TGTGCCAGTAGTATAGATCTGGGAGGGTCAGGGGCGAACACTGAAGCTTTCTTT. It encodes CASSIDLGGSGANTEAFF.

The chain couples TRBV2 to TRBJ2-5, with 13 bases fitting TRBD2. The V gene's germline CDR1 is SNHLY and CDR2 FYNNEI. The CDR3 is 16 residues long. Losses at the gene ends were 6 bases for V and 5 bases for J; bases not matched to a gene: 9. CDR3 loop: CASSPSLAGGRETQYF. Written as DNA, the CDR3 is TGTGCCAGCAGCCCCTCACTAGCGGGGGGGCGGGAGACCCAGTACTTC.

The V call is TRBV7-2, the J call TRBJ1-1; unclear D gene. Per the germline V gene, CDR1 is SGHTA and CDR2 is FQGNSA. The CDR3 loop spans 13 amino acids. V was cut by 5 bases and J by 3 bases, with 10 bases left in between. The CDR3 nucleotides read TGTGCCAGCAGCCCCCTTCCGGACACTGAAGCTTTCTTT. This translates into CASSPLPDTEAFF.

The chain joins TRBV10-2 to TRBJ1-2; maybe TRBD1 (6 bases). The CDR3 has 11 amino acids. The ends were cut back, 2 bases at V and 8 bases at J, with 6 bases in the middle. The germline CDR1 and CDR2 sequences are WSHSY and SAAADI. The CDR3 reads CASSEGGGYTF. The CDR3 nucleotides read TGCGCCAGCAGTGAGGGGGGCGGCTACACCTTC.

The genes are TRBV19 and TRBJ2-6; D may be TRBD1 or TRBD2 (5 bases each). V lost 3 bases and J 4 bases, leaving 10 bases between the germline ends. This CDR3 contains 15 residues. Germline V gives CDR1 LNHDA, CDR2 SQIVND (reference sequence). In DNA form, the CDR3 reads TGTGCCAGTAGTATCGGGGCGAAAGGGGCCAACGTCCTGACTTTC. Translating gives CASSIGAKGANVLTF.

This chain links TRBV7-3 with TRBJ2-3, with D tentatively TRBD1 (6 bases). Germline-derived CDR1 and CDR2 are SGHTA and FQGTGA. Trimming left V 5 bases short and J 9 bases short, with 12 bases between. The CDR3 sequence is 12 residues long. As DNA, the CDR3 is TGTGCCAGCAGCCCCCGGCAGGGGACGCAGTATTTT. It yields the protein CASSPRQGTQYF. The full variable domain, in which reference TRBV7-3 and TRBJ2-3 provide the parts outside the CDR3, is GAGVSQTPSNKVTEKGKYVELRCDPISGHTALYWYRQSLGQGPEFLIYFQGTGAADDSGLPNDRFFAVRPEGSVSTLKIQRTERGDSAVYLCASSPRQGTQYFGPGTRLTVL.

This clone occurred once. The V gene is TRBV6-4, the J gene TRBJ2-7, with D possibly matching TRBD2 (5 bases). This CDR3 spans 17 amino acids. The germline V gene has CDR1 MRHNA and CDR2 SNTAGT. The ends were cut back, 3 bases at V and 5 bases at J, with 23 bases in the middle. CDR3 bases: TGTGCCAGCAGTGAGGTTTCGGCTAGCACCATGTCCCACGAGCAGTACTTC. Its translation is CASSEVSASTMSHEQYF.

Turning to this clone: A much more abundant neighbour one base away suggests this may be a read error. The chain is built from TRBV5-1 and TRBJ2-1, with 7 nucleotides matching TRBD2. V shed 4 bases and J 0 bases; nucleotides not matched to a gene: 4. The CDR3 has 15 residues. The germline gives CDR1 SGHRS, CDR2 YFSETQ. The CDR3 DNA follows: TGCGCCAGCAGCCCGGGCGGGGGCTCCTACAATGAGCAGTTCTTC. Translated: CASSPGGGSYNEQFF.